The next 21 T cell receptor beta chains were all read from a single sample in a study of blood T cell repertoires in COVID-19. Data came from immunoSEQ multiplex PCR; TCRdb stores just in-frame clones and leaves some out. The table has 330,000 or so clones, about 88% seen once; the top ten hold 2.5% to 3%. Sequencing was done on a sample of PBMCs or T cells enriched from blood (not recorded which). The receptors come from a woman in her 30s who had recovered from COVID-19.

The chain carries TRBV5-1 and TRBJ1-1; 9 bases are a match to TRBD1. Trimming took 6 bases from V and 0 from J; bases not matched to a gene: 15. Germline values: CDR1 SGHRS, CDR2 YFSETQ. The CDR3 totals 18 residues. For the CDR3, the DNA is TGCGCCAGCAACCCTCTACTGACAGGGGGGCGGCTGAACACTGAAGCTTTCTTT. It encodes CASNPLLTGGRLNTEAFF.

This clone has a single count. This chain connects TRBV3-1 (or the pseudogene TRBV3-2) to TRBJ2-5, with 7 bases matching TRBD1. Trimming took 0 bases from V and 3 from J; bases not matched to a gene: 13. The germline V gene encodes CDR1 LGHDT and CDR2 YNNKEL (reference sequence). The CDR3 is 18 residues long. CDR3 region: CASSQDLPGQVEEETQYF. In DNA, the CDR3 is TGTGCCAGCAGCCAAGATCTTCCCGGACAGGTAGAAGAAGAGACCCAGTACTTC.

CDR3 region: CASSTTGDNQPQHF. The CDR3 region has the DNA TGTGCCAGCAGTACTACAGGGGACAATCAGCCCCAGCATTTT. The V and J genes are TRBV2 and TRBJ1-5; TRBD1 aligns across 7 bases. With 5 bases clipped from V and 3 bases from J, the junction kept 4 bases outside the gene matches. The germline V gene has CDR1 SNHLY and CDR2 FYNNEI. The CDR3 covers 14 residues. The full variable domain, rest sourced from reference TRBV2 and TRBJ1-5, is EPEVTQTPSHQVTQMGQEVILRCVPISNHLYFYWYRQILGQKVEFLVSFYNNEISEKSEIFDDQFSVERPDGSNFTLKIRSTKLEDSAMYFCASSTTGDNQPQHFGDGTRLSIL.

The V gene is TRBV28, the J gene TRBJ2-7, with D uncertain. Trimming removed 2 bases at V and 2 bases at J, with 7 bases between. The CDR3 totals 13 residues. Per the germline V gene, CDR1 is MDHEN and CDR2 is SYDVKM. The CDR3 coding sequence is TGTGCCAGCAGTTTACAGAGGCCCTACGAGCAGTACTTC. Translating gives CASSLQRPYEQYF.

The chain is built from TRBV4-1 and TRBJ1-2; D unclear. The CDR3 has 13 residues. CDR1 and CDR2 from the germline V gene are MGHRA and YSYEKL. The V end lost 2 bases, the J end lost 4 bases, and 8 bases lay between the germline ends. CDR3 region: CASSQSSSYGYTF. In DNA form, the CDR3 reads TGCGCCAGCAGCCAATCTTCGAGCTATGGCTACACCTTC.

CDR3 in amino acids: CASSHRTGDATGELFF. The DNA of the CDR3 is TGTGCCAGCAGCCATAGAACAGGGGATGCCACCGGGGAGCTGTTTTTT. The V and J genes are TRBV3-1 (or the pseudogene TRBV3-2) and TRBJ2-2, with 7 bases that match TRBD1. V was clipped by 3 bases and J by 4 bases; unmatched bases: 8. Germline V lookup: CDR1 LGHDT, CDR2 YNNKEL (reference sequence). The CDR3 is 16 amino acids.

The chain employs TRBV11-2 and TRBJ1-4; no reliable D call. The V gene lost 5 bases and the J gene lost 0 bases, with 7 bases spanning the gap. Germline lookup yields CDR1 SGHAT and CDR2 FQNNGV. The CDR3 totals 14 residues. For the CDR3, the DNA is TGTGCCAGCAGCCCTGACACAACTAATGAAAAACTGTTTTTT. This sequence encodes CASSPDTTNEKLFF.

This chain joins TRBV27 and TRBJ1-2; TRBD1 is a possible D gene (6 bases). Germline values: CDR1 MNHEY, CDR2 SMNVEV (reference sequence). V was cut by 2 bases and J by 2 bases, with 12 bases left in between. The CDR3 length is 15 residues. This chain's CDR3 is CASSLRSGANYGYTF. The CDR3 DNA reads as TGTGCCAGCAGTTTACGGTCAGGGGCCAACTATGGCTACACCTTC.

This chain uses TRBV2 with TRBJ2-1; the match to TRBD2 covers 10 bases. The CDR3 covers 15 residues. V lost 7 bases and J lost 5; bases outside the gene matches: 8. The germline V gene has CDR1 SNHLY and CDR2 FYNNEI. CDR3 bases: TGTGCCAGCAAAGGTACTAGCGGGGCAAACAATGAGCAGTTCTTC. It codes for CASKGTSGANNEQFF. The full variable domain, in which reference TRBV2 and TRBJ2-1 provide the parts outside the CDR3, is EPEVTQTPSHQVTQMGQEVILRCVPISNHLYFYWYRQILGQKVEFLVSFYNNEISEKSEIFDDQFSVERPDGSNFTLKIRSTKLEDSAMYFCASKGTSGANNEQFFGPGTRLTVL.

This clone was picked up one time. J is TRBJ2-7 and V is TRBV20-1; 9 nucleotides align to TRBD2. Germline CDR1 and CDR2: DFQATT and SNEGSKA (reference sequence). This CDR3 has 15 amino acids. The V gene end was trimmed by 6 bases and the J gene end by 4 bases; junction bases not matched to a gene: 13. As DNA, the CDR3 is TGCAGTGCCAGTAGGGCTAGCGGGACTAAATACGAGCAGTACTTC. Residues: CSASRASGTKYEQYF.

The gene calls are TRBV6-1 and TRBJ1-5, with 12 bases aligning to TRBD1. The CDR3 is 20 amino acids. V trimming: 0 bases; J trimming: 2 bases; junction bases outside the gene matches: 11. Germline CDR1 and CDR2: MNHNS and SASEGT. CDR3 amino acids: CASSEALPGQGARGNQPQHF. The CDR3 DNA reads TGTGCCAGCAGTGAAGCTCTTCCGGGACAGGGGGCAAGGGGCAATCAGCCCCAGCATTTT.

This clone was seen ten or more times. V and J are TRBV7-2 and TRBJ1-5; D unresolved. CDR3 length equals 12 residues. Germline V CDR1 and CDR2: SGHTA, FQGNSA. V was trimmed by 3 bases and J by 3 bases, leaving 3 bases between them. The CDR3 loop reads CASSFNNQPQHF. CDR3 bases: TGTGCCAGCAGCTTTAACAATCAGCCCCAGCATTTT. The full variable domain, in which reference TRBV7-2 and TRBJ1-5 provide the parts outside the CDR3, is GAGVSQSPSNKVTEKGKDVELRCDPISGHTALYWYRQSLGQGLEFLIYFQGNSAPDKSGLPSDRFSAERTGGSVSTLTIQRTQQEDSAVYLCASSFNNQPQHFGDGTRLSIL.

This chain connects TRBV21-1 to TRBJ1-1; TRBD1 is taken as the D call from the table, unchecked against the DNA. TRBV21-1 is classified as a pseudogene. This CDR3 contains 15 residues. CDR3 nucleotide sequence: TGTGCCAGCAGCAAGCCCCACACATTGAACACTGAAGCTTTCTTT. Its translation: CASSKPHTLNTEAFF.

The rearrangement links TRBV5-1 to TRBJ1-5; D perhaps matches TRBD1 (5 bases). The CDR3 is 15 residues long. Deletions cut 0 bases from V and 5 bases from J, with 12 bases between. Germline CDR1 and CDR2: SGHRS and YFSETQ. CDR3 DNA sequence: TGCGCCAGCAGCTTGGCCATGGGGCCGGATCAGCCCCAGCATTTT. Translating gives CASSLAMGPDQPQHF.

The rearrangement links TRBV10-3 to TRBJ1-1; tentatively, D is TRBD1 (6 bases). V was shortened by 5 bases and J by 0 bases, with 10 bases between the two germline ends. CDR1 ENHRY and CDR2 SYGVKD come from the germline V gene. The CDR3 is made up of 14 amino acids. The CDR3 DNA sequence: TGTGCCATCAGTACAGGGTTAATGAACACTGAAGCTTTCTTT. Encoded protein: CAISTGLMNTEAFF.

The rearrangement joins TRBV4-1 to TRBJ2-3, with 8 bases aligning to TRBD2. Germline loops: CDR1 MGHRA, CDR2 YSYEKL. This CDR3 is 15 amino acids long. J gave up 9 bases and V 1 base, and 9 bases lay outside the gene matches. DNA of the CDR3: TGCGCCAGCAGCCAAGTGCTCGGGGGGGCCTGGACGCAGTATTTT. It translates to CASSQVLGGAWTQYF.

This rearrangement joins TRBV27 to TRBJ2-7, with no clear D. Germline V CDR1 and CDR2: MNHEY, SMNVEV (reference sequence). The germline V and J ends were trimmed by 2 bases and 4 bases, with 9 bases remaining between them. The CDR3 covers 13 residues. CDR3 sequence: CASSLDPRYEQYF. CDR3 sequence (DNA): TGTGCCAGCAGTTTAGACCCTAGGTACGAGCAGTACTTC.

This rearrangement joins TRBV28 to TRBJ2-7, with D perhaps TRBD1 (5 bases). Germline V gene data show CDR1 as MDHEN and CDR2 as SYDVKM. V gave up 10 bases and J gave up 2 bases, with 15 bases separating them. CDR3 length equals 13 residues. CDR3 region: CAIAKDTTYEQYF. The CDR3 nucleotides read TGTGCCATCGCGAAGGACACCACCTACGAGCAGTACTTC.

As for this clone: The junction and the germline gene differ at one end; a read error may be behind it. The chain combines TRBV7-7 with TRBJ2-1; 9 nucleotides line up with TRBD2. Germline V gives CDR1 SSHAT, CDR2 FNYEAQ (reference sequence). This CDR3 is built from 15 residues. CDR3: CASSLRLAEFNEQFF. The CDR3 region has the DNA TGTGCTAGCAGCCTTCGACTAGCGGAGTTCAATGAGCAGTTCTTC.

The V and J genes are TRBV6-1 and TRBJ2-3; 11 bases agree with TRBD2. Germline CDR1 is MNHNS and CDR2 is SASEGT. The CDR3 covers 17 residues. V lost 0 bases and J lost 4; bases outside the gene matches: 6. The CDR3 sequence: CASSEAPTSGSADTQYF. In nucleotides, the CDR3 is TGTGCCAGCAGTGAAGCGCCCACTAGCGGGAGTGCAGATACGCAGTATTTT.

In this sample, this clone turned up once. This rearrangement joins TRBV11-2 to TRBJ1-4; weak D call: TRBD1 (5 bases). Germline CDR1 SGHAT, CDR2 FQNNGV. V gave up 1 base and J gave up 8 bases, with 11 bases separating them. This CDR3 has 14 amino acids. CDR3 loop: CASSLAREGEKLFF. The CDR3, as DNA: TGTGCCAGCAGCTTAGCCAGGGAGGGAGAAAAACTGTTTTTT.